This T cell receptor (beta chain) was captured by sequencing in a study of T cells after yellow fever vaccination (dated by TCRdb to the late 2010s). Turning to the overall study: Libraries from fractions with low cell numbers were prepared with the SMART-Seq v4 Ultra Low Input RNA kit. Blood samples were taken at several timepoints before and after primary and secondary immunization, and bulk PBMC replicates and cell subsets were isolated. To follow T-cell clones before and after both primary and booster YFV17D yellow fever vaccination, bulk TCR alpha and beta repertoires underwent longitudinal sequencing. Two healthy male donors, one aged 18 to 29 and one aged 30 to 40 years, made up the cohort. The research as a whole found: The secondary T-cell response was weaker than the primary response but faster, peaking on day 5 instead of day 15. Because abundant contaminating clonotypes from the bulk population could be contained in FACS-sorted repertoires, computational filtering was required. Most clones expanded after primary vaccination were re-detected after the booster (around 96% of CD4 and around 86% of CD8), suggesting broad memory maintenance. A small share of clonotypes occurred in both CD4 and CD8 compartments, likely arising from convergent recombination. Because the study included only a couple of donors, the extent to which the findings can be generalized is limited.

The germline V gene supplies CDR1 LGHNA and CDR2 YSLEER. The CDR3 spans 16 residues, from the cysteine through the phenylalanine. Of the read, only the CDR3 DNA is kept; its 48 bases are in frame from base 1. Trimming at the junction amounts to 2 bases on V and 0 bases on J, and the germline ends lie 10 bases apart. This clonotype has a handful of counts. Its target antigen remains unknown. No quality values exist for individual bases; no much larger clone is one base distant. This specimen's treatment or condition label, per the study, means: live attenuated yellow fever vaccine strain. At each blood-draw timepoint, two biological replicates of bulk PBMCs were obtained. A standard Ficoll-Paque protocol was used to isolate PBMCs from peripheral blood. RNA was extracted with TriZol from bulk PBMCs, CD4 and CD8 fractions, and dextramer-positive and dextramer-negative fractions. TCR cDNA was synthesized by 5'RACE template switching, which introduced a universal primer site and unique molecular identifiers. Priming of cDNA synthesis was performed from both the TCR alpha and TCR beta constant segments. Library amplification used two PCR steps, and the second PCR step added sample barcodes and sequencing adapters. Sequencing of the libraries was done on either Illumina HiSeq 2500 (2x100 bp) or NovaSeq (2x150 bp). The source study handled its data this way. Reads were demultiplexed and collapsed into UMI consensus sequences with MIGEC, and V(D)J alignment was performed with MiXCR. Vaccine-responding clonotypes were identified with edgeR using replicate PBMC samples, with FDR below 0.01 and a log2 fold change above 5 up to day 15 being required. Each bulk clonotype was labeled CD4 or CD8 based on which sequenced repertoire, CD4 or CD8, contained the clonotype at higher abundance. Clones were called with MiXCR by TCRdb after fastp trimmed the public reads at Q25, and only in-frame beta chains were retained. Merged by CDR3 protein, the rows form single entries marked with the most common genes and DNA. TCRdb's processing, not the study's, gives the V and J calls here. Present in this sample are around 360,000 distinct CDR3 sequences, roughly 12% of which were seen just once. About 17% of the sample is taken by the ten largest.

This sequence was found in a man between 18 and 29 years old who received the YFV17D yellow fever vaccine. Sequencing used PBMCs, obtained on the day of the first yellow fever vaccination. Rearrangement joined TRBV4-3 to TRBJ2-2, and possibly TRBD2, on 5 matching bases. CDR3 region: CASSQRTGANTGELFF. The DNA sequence is TGCGCCAGCAGCCAAAGGACCGGGGCGAACACCGGGGAGCTGTTTTTT.